Shown below are 7 T cell receptor beta chains from a single sample sequenced in a study of cytomegalovirus exposure and HLA in healthy donors. Both 60 Vbeta primers and 13 Jbeta primers went into the PCR. Only in-frame clones appear in the TCRdb table, and some are missing; sequencing was by immunoSEQ multiplex PCR. This sample has 150,000 or so clones, with around four fifths found just once. Input material: PBMCs. All receptors derive from a female donor in good health and CMV-seronegative.

The V call is TRBV10-1, the J call TRBJ2-1, with D perhaps matching TRBD1 (6 bases). Trimming took 1 base from V and 5 from J, leaving 12 bases between them. This CDR3 region has 15 residues. From germline, CDR1 is WNHNN and CDR2 SYGVQD (reference sequence). The CDR3 here is CASSEFQGNHNEQFF. CDR3 in DNA: TGCGCCAGCAGTGAGTTCCAGGGGAATCACAATGAGCAGTTCTTC.

The chain combines TRBV4-2 with TRBJ2-1, with 10 nucleotides matching TRBD2. Germline V gene lookup returns CDR1 LGHNA and CDR2 YNFKEQ. The CDR3 sequence is 17 residues long. Trimming at V came to 0 bases and at J to 9 bases, leaving 11 bases not matched to a gene. CDR3 bases: TGTGCCAGCAGCCAAGACAAGCGGGAGGGCCCGGAAGGTGAGCAGTTCTTC. The encoded protein is CASSQDKREGPEGEQFF.

The chain recombines TRBV6-5 with TRBJ2-5, with D possibly being TRBD2 (7 bases). Germline V lookup: CDR1 MNHEY, CDR2 SVGAGI. This CDR3 is 16 amino acids long. V dropped 0 bases and J dropped 5 bases, with 16 bases sitting between them. This chain's CDR3 is CASSYSRGGREETQYF. In DNA, the CDR3 is TGTGCCAGCAGTTACTCGAGGGGGGGGCGGGAGGAGACCCAGTACTTC.

This sequence joins TRBV2 and TRBJ2-5; 12 nucleotides align to TRBD1. The J call may be incorrect, as the DNA end agrees better with TRBJ2-7. This CDR3 has 20 residues. Per the germline V gene, CDR1 is SNHLY and CDR2 is FYNNEI. CDR3 sequence: CASKGQGARVAGVSSYEQYF. The CDR3, as DNA: TGTGCCAGCAAGGGACAGGGGGCGCGAGTAGCGGGTGTATCCTCCTACGAGCAGTACTTC.

The genes are TRBV11-2 and TRBJ2-5; D possibly corresponds to TRBD1 (7 bases). Germline V gives CDR1 SGHAT, CDR2 FQNNGV. V was shortened by 3 bases and J by 5 bases, with 13 bases between the two germline ends. This CDR3 contains 14 residues. DNA of the CDR3: TGTGCCAGCAGCTTGGGGGGACAGACGGAGACCCAGTACTTC. Amino acids: CASSLGGQTETQYF.

Notes on this clone: The identical CDR3 is also encoded by other nucleotide sequences in the sample. The J gene is TRBJ2-7, the V gene TRBV4-3; 10 bases map to TRBD2. The CDR3 has 14 residues. CDR1 is LGHNA, CDR2 YSLEER, per germline. Trimming took 1 base from V and 3 from J; bases not matched to a gene: 0. Here the CDR3 reads CASSQGLAGYEQYF. The CDR3 DNA sequence: TGCGCCAGCAGCCAAGGACTAGCGGGCTACGAGCAGTACTTC.

The rearrangement uses TRBV7-9 and TRBJ2-7; 9 positions agree with TRBD1. Germline V gene sequence: CDR1 SEHNR, CDR2 FQNEAQ (reference sequence). There are 15 residues in the CDR3. J gave up 2 bases and V 4 bases, and 6 bases lay outside the gene matches. The CDR3 region has the DNA TGTGCCAGCAGCTCGTTGGACAGGGGCACCTACGAGCAGTACTTC. Protein sequence: CASSSLDRGTYEQYF. Filled out from reference TRBV7-9 and TRBJ2-7, the complete variable domain reads DTGVSQNPRHKITKRGQNVTFRCDPISEHNRLYWYRQTLGQGPEFLTYFQNEAQLEKSRLLSDRFSAERPKGSFSTLEIQRTEQGDSAMYLCASSSLDRGTYEQYFGPGTRLTVT.